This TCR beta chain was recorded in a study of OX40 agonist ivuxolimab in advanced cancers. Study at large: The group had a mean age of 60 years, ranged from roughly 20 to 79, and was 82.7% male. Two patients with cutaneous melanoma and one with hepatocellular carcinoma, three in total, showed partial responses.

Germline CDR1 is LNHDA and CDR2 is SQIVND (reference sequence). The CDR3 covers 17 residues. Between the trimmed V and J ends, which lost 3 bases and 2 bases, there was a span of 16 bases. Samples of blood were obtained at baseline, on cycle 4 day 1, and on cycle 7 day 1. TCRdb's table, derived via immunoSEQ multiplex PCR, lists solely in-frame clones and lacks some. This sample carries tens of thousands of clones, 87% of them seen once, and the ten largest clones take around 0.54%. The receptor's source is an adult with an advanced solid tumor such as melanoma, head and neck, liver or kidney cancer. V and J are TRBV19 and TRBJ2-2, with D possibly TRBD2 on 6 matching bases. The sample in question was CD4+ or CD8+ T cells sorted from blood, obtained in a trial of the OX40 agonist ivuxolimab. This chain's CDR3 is CASSMRFADYNTGELFF. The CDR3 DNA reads TGTGCCAGTAGTATGAGGTTCGCGGACTATAACACCGGGGAGCTGTTTTTT.